This TCR beta chain was identified in a study of blood T cell repertoires in COVID-19. Study background: Spain, Italy and the United States supplied samples that represented acute and convalescent COVID-19. Nucleic acid was either cDNA or gDNA, and it came from T cells, B-cell-depleted T cells, or PBMCs.

This CDR3 is built from 16 residues. The V gene lost 5 bases and the J gene lost 0 bases, with 16 bases spanning the gap. Germline values: CDR1 MNHNY, CDR2 SVGAGI (reference sequence). In the source study's methods: The authors estimated nucleated cell counts from reference gene primer amplification. The method was immunoSEQ multiplex PCR; TCRdb's version includes in-frame clones alone and lacks a portion of them. That table furnishes V, J and clone size, whereas the DNA furnished D and trimming. The sample has 120,000 or so clones; less than 85% are singletons. The sequence was obtained from a human donor with acute or convalescent COVID-19. The donor label of this sample is uncertain. The specimen sequenced was peripheral blood. The genes are TRBV6-6 and TRBJ1-1, with D unclear. CDR3 loop: CASSRDIALMNTEAFF. In DNA, the CDR3 is TGTGCCAGCAGTAGAGACATTGCCCTCATGAACACTGAAGCTTTCTTT.